This T cell receptor (beta chain) was captured in a study of cytomegalovirus exposure and HLA in healthy donors. Study results and caveats: Accurate prediction of most subjects' HLA-A and HLA-B alleles from TCR beta sequences was reported. It was only CMV serostatus that was available as immune exposure information.

About this clone itself: The target antigen is unknown.

Use of 60 Vbeta and 13 Jbeta primers characterized the PCR. Assay: immunoSEQ multiplex PCR; the TCRdb copy retains only in-frame clones and omits some. The sample records 270,000 or so clones, 86% being singletons. The length of the CDR3 is 14 residues. V lost 8 bases and J lost 6, with 20 bases in between. Germline-derived CDR1 and CDR2 are MNHEY and SVGAGI. The clonotype comes from a man aged 40-49 years in good health and CMV-seropositive. Source material: PBMCs. The chain combines TRBV6-5 with TRBJ2-7; D perhaps matches TRBD2 (7 bases). CDR3 coding DNA: TGTGCCAGCCGTGGGGGGGCAGGCCCCATCGAGCAGTACTTC. Protein sequence: CASRGGAGPIEQYF.